These 7 T cell receptor beta chains share one sample of origin, sequenced in a study of shared clonotypes between healthy human individuals. Profiling relied on immunoSEQ multiplex PCR, and the TCRdb table lists in-frame clones only, not all of them. The data show fewer than 650,000 clones, around 78% seen once. The sequencing sample was made of PBMCs. These receptors all stem from a woman between 35 and 50 years old in good health. Some clones in this sample may be carry-over from other donors' samples.

The V call is TRBV10-3, the J call TRBJ2-2, with 9 positions matching TRBD1. Germline V gene sequence: CDR1 ENHRY, CDR2 SYGVKD. The CDR3 is 15 amino acids. Trimming at V came to 6 bases and at J to 4 bases, leaving 6 bases not matched to a gene. The CDR3 loop is CAIRSLDRGTGELFF. In DNA, the CDR3 is TGTGCCATCAGATCCCTGGACAGGGGCACCGGGGAGCTGTTTTTT.

This rearrangement joins TRBV5-1 to TRBJ2-5; no clear D. This CDR3 has 14 amino acids. CDR1 and CDR2 (germline): SGHRS, YFSETQ. The V end lost 0 bases, the J end lost 2 bases, and 8 bases lay between the germline ends. The CDR3 loop reads CASSLVAKQETQYF. The CDR3 DNA is TGCGCCAGCAGCTTGGTCGCAAAGCAAGAGACCCAGTACTTC.

The rearrangement links TRBV20-1 to TRBJ1-1; no clear D. Trimming removed 2 bases from V and 3 bases from J, with 4 bases in between. CDR3 length equals 11 residues. The germline gives CDR1 DFQATT, CDR2 SNEGSKA (reference sequence). The DNA for the CDR3 is TGCAGTGCTAGACCATACACTGAAGCTTTCTTT. Amino acid sequence: CSARPYTEAFF.

V is TRBV7-2 and J is TRBJ1-5; 9 nucleotides match TRBD1. Germline loops: CDR1 SGHTA, CDR2 FQGNSA. V trimming: 3 bases; J trimming: 8 bases; junction bases outside the gene matches: 5. CDR3 length: 14 residues. The chain's CDR3 is CASSFTGGKEPQHF. The CDR3 DNA follows: TGTGCCAGCAGCTTTACAGGGGGCAAGGAGCCCCAGCATTTT.

Regarding this clone: A much more abundant neighbour one base away suggests this may be a read error. The same CDR3 can be traced to other DNA sequences in this sample. V usage is TRBV30 and J usage is TRBJ2-7; 9 positions match TRBD1. This CDR3 comprises 14 residues. The V gene's germline CDR1 is GTSNPN and CDR2 SVGIG (reference sequence). V was clipped by 4 bases and J by 0 bases; unmatched bases: 4. The CDR3 DNA reads TGTGCCTGGAACCCGGACAGGGGCTCCTACGAGCAGTACTTC. Translated, it gives CAWNPDRGSYEQYF.

The rearrangement uses TRBV6-5 and TRBJ2-7, with 7 bases aligning to TRBD2. The germline V gene encodes CDR1 MNHEY and CDR2 SVGAGI. Unmatched junction bases numbered 5, after V lost 6 bases and J lost 0 bases. The CDR3 loop spans 14 amino acids. In nucleotides, the CDR3 is TGTGCCAGCAGCCTGGGGAGGGGCTCCTACGAGCAGTACTTC. Translated: CASSLGRGSYEQYF.

The rearrangement joins TRBV7-9 to TRBJ2-5; 8 positions agree with TRBD2. Germline trimming cut 5 bases from V and 1 base from J; bases unmatched to any gene: 6. Germline CDR1 reads SEHNR; CDR2 reads FQNEAQ (reference sequence). The CDR3 covers 15 residues. CDR3 in DNA: TGTGCCAGCAGCCGAAGCGGGAGCATCCAAGAGACCCAGTACTTC. This encodes CASSRSGSIQETQYF. Variable domain in full (rest from reference TRBV7-9 and TRBJ2-5): DTGVSQNPRHKITKRGQNVTFRCDPISEHNRLYWYRQTLGQGPEFLTYFQNEAQLEKSRLLSDRFSAERPKGSFSTLEIQRTEQGDSAMYLCASSRSGSIQETQYFGPGTRLLVL.